This TCR beta chain was retrieved from a study of beta chain features in type 1 diabetes. Sampling consisted of one heparinised blood draw per donor, averaging approximately 120 mL. Purity exceeding 95% was reached by all sorted populations. General study results and limits: Moderate yet significant TCRB CDR3 shortening was seen in Type 1 diabetes patients in all four CD4+ subsets.

The isolated RNA, all of it, was reverse transcribed, so expressed TCRB transcripts were what got sequenced. It was found that naive, central memory and regulatory T cell samples averaged about 3.4 million reads. Method: immunoSEQ multiplex PCR; TCRdb's copy keeps in-frame clones and lacks some. The sample records some 360,000 clones, 8% to 10% being singletons. This clone was seen only a few times. Its antigen remains unknown. The CDR3 spans 14 residues. Trimming removed 1 base at V and 2 bases at J, with 9 bases between. CDR1 and CDR2 from the germline V gene are SGHAT and FQNNGV. The chain uses TRBV11-2 and TRBJ2-7; no clear D. The sample was central memory CD4+ T cells from blood. This receptor was identified in a man aged 25 to 45 with type 1 diabetes. This CDR3 is CASSLGPAAYEQYF. The DNA of the CDR3 is TGTGCCAGCAGCTTAGGACCAGCAGCCTACGAGCAGTACTTC.